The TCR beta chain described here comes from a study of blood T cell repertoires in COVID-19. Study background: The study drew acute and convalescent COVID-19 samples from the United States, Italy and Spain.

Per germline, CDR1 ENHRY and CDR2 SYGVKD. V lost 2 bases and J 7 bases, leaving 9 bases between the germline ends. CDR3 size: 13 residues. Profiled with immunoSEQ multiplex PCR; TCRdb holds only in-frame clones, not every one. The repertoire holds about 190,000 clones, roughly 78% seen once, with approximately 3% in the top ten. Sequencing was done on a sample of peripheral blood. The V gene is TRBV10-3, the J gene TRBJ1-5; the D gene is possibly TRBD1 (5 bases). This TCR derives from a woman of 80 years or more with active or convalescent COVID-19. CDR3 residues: CAISEGREQPQHF. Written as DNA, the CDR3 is TGTGCCATCAGTGAGGGCAGGGAACAGCCCCAGCATTTT.